This T cell receptor (beta chain) was found in a study of glioma-infiltrating T cells after dendritic cell vaccination (TCRdb year 2016). For the wider study: A cohort of roughly 15 glioblastoma patients from Phase I and II dendritic cell vaccination trials was included, of whom 9 were newly diagnosed and 6 had recurrent disease. The vaccine was prepared from monocyte-derived dendritic cells that were cultured for more than six days with IL-4 and GM-CSF and then pulsed overnight with autologous tumor lysate. In glioblastoma patients vaccinated with dendritic cells, deep sequencing of TCR beta CDR3 regions served to measure tumor-infiltrating lymphocyte content and to compare repertoires between tumor and blood. Each patient got three intradermal injections of the dendritic cell vaccine, spaced at biweekly intervals, in the arm below the axilla. Between the early 2000s and the early 2010s, the patients were given dendritic cell vaccination pulsed with autologous tumor lysate. TCR sequencing metrics, including TIL content and tumor-blood repertoire overlap, were correlated with survival after dendritic cell vaccination. The paper as a whole reports these results and caveats: The TCR overlap response model with three groups was called speculative and said to need prospective validation. The cohort was small and heterogeneous, and full blood and tumor sets were available for few patients, with initial-recurrent tumor pairs available for even fewer patients. After dendritic cell vaccination, a higher estimated pretreatment TIL content predicted longer time to progression and longer overall survival. No direct relationship between TCR clonality and survival was found, suggesting a diverse polyclonal response may matter.

About this clone itself: The clone's antigen remains unknown. Per-base quality was not reported, and no clone a single base away is much larger than it.

TCRB CDR3 regions were amplified from around 2.1 ug genomic DNA, or all available DNA if less, using the immunoSEQ assay. The multiplex PCR employed 60 forward primers targeting TCR V beta segments and 13 reverse primers targeting J beta segments. To estimate reads per starting template, synthetic control templates were spiked into each sample at limiting dilution. Reads of 87 bp were generated by sequencing on the Illumina HiSeq System. Processing in the source paper ran as follows. PCR and sequencing errors were removed by merging closely related sequences with a nearest neighbor algorithm. TCR overlap was defined as the percentage of unique tumor TCR beta sequences that were also present in the same patient's peripheral blood. Entries here come from immuneACCESS through TCRdb and include only in-frame sequences with V and J called. Some clones fail to appear in such tables; in the studies checked, an unresolved V gene covers under half of the shortfall, and the cause of the remainder is unknown. D and trimming were read from the DNA, whereas the V and J calls and clone size are those reported in that table. The sample yields about 91,000 clones; approximately 75% were counted once. The ten largest clones capture 2.1% of the sample.

Interpreted using the paper, the time point label stands for: after dendritic cell vaccination, including at tumor progression/relapse. Patients were selected for having adequate residual fresh-frozen tumor tissue and more than two years of available survival data. An isocitrate dehydrogenase mutation was not carried by any of the glioblastoma patients, although molecular status was otherwise variable. PBMC were collected before vaccination, two weeks after the third vaccination, and at tumor progression when it occurred. The Qiagen DNeasy Blood extraction Kit was used for extraction of genomic DNA. CDR1 and CDR2 (LGHNA, YNFKEQ) derive from the germline V gene. Relative to germline, V is 0 bases shorter and J is 5 bases shorter, with 7 bases between their ends. The CDR3 starts with the cysteine, ends with the phenylalanine, and has 13 residues. CDR3 DNA is the only sequence kept; it has 39 bases, read in frame from the first base.

Sequences were derived from blood, sampled after dendritic cell vaccination. The receptor was isolated from a human donor with glioblastoma. The chain employs TRBV4-2 and TRBJ1-1; no D gene call is confident. The sequenced DNA: TGTGCCAGCAGCCAAGATGCCGGTACTGAAGCTTTCTTT. Its translation reads: CASSQDAGTEAFF.